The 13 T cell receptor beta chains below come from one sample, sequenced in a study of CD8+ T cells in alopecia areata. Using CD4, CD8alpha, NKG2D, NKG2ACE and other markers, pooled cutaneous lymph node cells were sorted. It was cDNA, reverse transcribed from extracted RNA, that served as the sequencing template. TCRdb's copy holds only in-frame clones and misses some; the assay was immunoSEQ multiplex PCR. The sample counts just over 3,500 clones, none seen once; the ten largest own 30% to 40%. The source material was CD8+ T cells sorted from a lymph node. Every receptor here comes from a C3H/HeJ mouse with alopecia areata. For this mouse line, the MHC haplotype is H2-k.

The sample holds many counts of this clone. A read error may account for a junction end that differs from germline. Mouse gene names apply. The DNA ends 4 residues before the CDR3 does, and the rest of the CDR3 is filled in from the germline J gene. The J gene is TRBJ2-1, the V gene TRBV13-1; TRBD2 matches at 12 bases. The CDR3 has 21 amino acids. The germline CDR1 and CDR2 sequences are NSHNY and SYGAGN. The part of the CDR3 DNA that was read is TGTGCCAACAGTGATGCCAACCCCGACTGGGGGGGCGGGTATAACTATGCT. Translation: CANSDANPDWGGGYNYA. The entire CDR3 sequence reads CANSDANPDWGGGYNYAEQFF.

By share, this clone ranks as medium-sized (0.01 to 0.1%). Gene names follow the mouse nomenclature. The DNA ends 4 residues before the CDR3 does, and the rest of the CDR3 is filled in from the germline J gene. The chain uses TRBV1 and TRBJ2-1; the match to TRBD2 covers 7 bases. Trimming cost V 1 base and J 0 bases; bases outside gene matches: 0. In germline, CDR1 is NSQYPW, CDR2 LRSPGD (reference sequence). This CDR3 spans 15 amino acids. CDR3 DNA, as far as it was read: TGCACCTGCAGTGCAGGACTGGGTAACTATGCT. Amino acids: CTCSAGLGNYA. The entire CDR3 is CTCSAGLGNYAEQFF.

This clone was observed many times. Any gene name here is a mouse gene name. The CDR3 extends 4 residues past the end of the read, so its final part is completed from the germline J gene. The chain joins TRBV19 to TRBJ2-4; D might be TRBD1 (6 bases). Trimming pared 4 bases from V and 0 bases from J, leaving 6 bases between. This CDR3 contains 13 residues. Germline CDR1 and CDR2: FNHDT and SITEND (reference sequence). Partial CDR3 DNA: TGTGCCAGCAGTGGACAGAGTCAAAAC. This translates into CASSGQSQN. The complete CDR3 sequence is CASSGQSQNTLYF. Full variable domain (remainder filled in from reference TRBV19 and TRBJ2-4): GGIITQTPKFLIGQEGQKLTLKCQQNFNHDTMYWYRQDSGKGLRLIYYSITENDLQKGDLSEGYDASREKKSSFSLTVTSAQKNEMAVFLCASSGQSQNTLYFGAGTRLSVL.

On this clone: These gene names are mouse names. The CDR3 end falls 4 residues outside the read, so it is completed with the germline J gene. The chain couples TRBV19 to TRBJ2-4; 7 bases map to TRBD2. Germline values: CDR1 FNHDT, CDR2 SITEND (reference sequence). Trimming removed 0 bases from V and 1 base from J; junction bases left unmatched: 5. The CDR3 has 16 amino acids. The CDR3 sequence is CASSIVLGKGQNTLYF. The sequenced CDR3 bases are TGTGCCAGCAGTATAGTACTGGGGAAGGGTCAAAAC.

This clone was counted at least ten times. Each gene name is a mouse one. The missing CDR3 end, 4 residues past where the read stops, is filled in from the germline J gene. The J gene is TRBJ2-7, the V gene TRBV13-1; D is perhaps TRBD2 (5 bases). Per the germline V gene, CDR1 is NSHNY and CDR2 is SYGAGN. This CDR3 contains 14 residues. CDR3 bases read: TGTGCCAGCAGTGATTCTGGGTCAGAGTAT. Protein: CASSDSGSEY. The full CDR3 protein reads CASSDSGSEYEQYF.

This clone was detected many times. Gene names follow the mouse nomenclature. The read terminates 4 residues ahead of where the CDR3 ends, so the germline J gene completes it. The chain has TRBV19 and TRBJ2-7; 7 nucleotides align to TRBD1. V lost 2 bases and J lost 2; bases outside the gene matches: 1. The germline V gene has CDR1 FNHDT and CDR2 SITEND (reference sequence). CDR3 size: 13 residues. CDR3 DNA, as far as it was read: TGTGCCAGCAGTATCCAGGGGGCCTAT. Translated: CASSIQGAY. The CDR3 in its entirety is CASSIQGAYEQYF.

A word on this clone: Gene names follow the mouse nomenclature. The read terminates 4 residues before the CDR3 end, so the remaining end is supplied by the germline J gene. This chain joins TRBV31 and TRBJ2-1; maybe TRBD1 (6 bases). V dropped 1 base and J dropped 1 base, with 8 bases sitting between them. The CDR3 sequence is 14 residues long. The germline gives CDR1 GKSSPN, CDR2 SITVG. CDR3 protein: CAWSRDINYAEQFF. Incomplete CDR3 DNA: TGTGCCTGGAGTCGGGACATAAACTATGCT.

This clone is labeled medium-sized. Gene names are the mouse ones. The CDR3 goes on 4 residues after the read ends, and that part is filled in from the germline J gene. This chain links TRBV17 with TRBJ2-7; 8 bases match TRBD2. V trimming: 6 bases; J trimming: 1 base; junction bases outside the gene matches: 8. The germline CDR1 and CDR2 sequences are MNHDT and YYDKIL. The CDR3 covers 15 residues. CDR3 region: CASSPTGGGSYEQYF. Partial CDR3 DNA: TGTGCTAGCAGCCCTACTGGGGGAGGGTCCTAT.

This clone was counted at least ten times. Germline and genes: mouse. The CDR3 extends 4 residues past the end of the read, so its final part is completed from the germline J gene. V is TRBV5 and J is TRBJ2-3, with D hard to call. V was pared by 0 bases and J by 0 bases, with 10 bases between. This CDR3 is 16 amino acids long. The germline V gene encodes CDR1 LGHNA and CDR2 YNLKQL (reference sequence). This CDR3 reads CASSQEFITSAETLYF. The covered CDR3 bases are TGTGCCAGCAGCCAAGAATTTATCACTAGTGCAGAA.

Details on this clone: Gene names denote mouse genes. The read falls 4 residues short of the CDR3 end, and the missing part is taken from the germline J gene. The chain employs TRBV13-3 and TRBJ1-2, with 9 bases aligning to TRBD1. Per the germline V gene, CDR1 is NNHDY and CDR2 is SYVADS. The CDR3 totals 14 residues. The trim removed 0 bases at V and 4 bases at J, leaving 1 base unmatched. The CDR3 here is CASSDGDRVSDYTF. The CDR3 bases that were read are TGTGCCAGCAGTGATGGGGACAGGGTCTCC.

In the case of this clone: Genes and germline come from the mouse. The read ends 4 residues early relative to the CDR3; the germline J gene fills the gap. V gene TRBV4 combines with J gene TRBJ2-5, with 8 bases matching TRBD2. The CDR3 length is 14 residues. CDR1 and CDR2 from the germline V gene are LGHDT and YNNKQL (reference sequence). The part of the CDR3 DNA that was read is TGTGCCAGCAGCTATGGTGGGGGGGAAGAC. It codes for CASSYGGGED. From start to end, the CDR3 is CASSYGGGEDTQYF.

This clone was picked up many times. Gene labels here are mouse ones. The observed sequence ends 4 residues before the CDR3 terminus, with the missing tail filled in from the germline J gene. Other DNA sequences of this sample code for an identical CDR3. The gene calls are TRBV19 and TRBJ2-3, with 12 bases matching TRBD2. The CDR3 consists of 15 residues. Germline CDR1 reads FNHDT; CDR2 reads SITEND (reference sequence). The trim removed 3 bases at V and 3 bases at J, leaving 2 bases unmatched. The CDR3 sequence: CASSRDWGEAETLYF. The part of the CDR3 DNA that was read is TGTGCCAGCAGTAGGGACTGGGGGGAAGCAGAA.

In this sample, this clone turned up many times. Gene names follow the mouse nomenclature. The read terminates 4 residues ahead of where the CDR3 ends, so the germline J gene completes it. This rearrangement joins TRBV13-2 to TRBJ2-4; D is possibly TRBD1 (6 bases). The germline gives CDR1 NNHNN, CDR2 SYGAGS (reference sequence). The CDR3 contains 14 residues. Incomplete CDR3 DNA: TGTGCCAGCGGTGAGCAGGGGTCAAGGAAC. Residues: CASGEQGSRN. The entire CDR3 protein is CASGEQGSRNTLYF.